These 28 T cell receptor beta chains originate from one sample sequenced in a study of spatial heterogeneity in lung cancer (dated by TCRdb to about 2019). Library construction relied on 5' RACE. TCRdb records NextSeq 500 as the sequencer. TCRdb reprocessed the public reads (quality trimming at Q25 with fastp, clone calling with MiXCR) and kept in-frame beta chains. Rows with one shared CDR3 protein collapse into an entry with the most common genes and DNA. The sample table lists about 82,000 distinct CDR3 sequences, around 13% of them with a count of one. Around 4.3% of the sample belongs to the ten largest clones. According to the study, the label for this sample's time point signals: sample taken at primary tumor resection. For TCR sequencing, whole RNA was extracted from tumor and nontumor lung tissue, or from cryopreserved PBMC samples, and no cell sorting was done. Sequencing was performed on PBMCs, taken at surgery. The receptors originated from a male donor with early-stage non-small cell lung cancer.

V usage is TRBV7-9 and J usage is TRBJ1-1; maybe TRBD1 (6 bases). The germline gives CDR1 SEHNR, CDR2 FQNEAQ (reference sequence). This CDR3 is built from 15 residues. The germline V and J ends were trimmed by 5 bases and 0 bases, with 13 bases remaining between them. CDR3 bases: TGTGCCAGCAGCCCCGGGGGGCACCTGAACACTGAAGCTTTCTTT. The encoded protein is CASSPGGHLNTEAFF.

The sample holds many counts of this clonotype. The genes are TRBV6-1 and TRBJ2-7, with D perhaps TRBD2 (5 bases). CDR3 length: 14 amino acids. The ends were cut back, 8 bases at V and 0 bases at J, with 14 bases in the middle. Germline CDR1 MNHNS, CDR2 SASEGT. The chain's CDR3 is CASGSEVTSYEQYF. Here the CDR3 DNA reads TGTGCCAGCGGATCGGAGGTCACCTCCTACGAGCAGTACTTC.

Within the sample, this clonotype is medium-sized (0.01 to 0.1%). The chain is built from TRBV29-1 and TRBJ2-5, with TRBD2 identical over 9 bases. The CDR3 contains 12 residues. J gave up 5 bases and V 3 bases, and 1 base lay outside the gene matches. Per germline, CDR1 SQVTM and CDR2 ANQGSEA. CDR3 residues: CSVDAGGETQYF. DNA of the CDR3: TGCAGCGTTGATGCGGGGGGGGAGACCCAGTACTTC.

This clonotype came up a few times. The chain links TRBV20-1 to TRBJ2-5; 7 bases are a match to TRBD2. The V and J ends lost 2 bases and 4 bases, in that order; junction bases with no gene match: 4. Germline CDR1 is DFQATT and CDR2 is SNEGSKA (reference sequence). The CDR3 totals 13 residues. CDR3 nucleotide sequence: TGCAGTGCTAGACAGACGGGAGGAGAGACCCAGTACTTC. Amino acid sequence: CSARQTGGETQYF.

This clonotype turned up a few times. The chain is built from TRBV11-2 and TRBJ2-3, with TRBD1 matching 11 bases. Germline V gene data show CDR1 as SGHAT and CDR2 as FQNNGV. This CDR3 has 15 residues. V gave up 6 bases and J gave up 6 bases; unmatched junction bases: 8. CDR3 sequence reads: CASSYSGTGGDTQYF. The CDR3 coding sequence is TGTGCCAGCAGTTATTCCGGGACAGGGGGGGATACGCAGTATTTT.

V usage is TRBV7-9 and J usage is TRBJ2-2, with D possibly matching TRBD2 (5 bases). Trimming shortened V by 5 bases and J by 6 bases, and 10 bases separated the two germline ends. The germline gives CDR1 SEHNR, CDR2 FQNEAQ (reference sequence). The CDR3 consists of 13 residues. CDR3 coding DNA: TGTGCCAGCAGCATACTAGTTCCCGGGGAGCTGTTTTTT. Protein sequence: CASSILVPGELFF.

This clonotype is labeled medium-sized. The chain has TRBV3-1 and TRBJ2-7; TRBD1 is a possible D gene (6 bases). From germline, CDR1 is LGHDT and CDR2 YNNKEL (reference sequence). Deletions cut 5 bases from V and 7 bases from J, with 9 bases between. CDR3 size: 11 residues. The CDR3 region is CASSSQGEQYF. The CDR3 DNA follows: TGTGCCAGCAGCTCTCAGGGGGAGCAGTACTTC.

Here the CDR3 DNA reads TGCGCCAGCAGCTTACCAAGGACAGGGGGGAACTCCTACGAGCAGTACTTC. This sequence encodes CASSLPRTGGNSYEQYF. The gene calls are TRBV5-1 and TRBJ2-7; the match to TRBD1 covers 10 bases. In germline, CDR1 is SGHRS, CDR2 YFSETQ. V was clipped by 2 bases and J by 0 bases; unmatched bases: 8. CDR3 length: 17 residues.

The rearrangement links TRBV27 to TRBJ1-6; D remains ambiguous. Trimming pared 6 bases from V and 0 bases from J, leaving 15 bases between. The CDR3 length is 17 residues. Germline CDR1 reads MNHEY; CDR2 reads SMNVEV (reference sequence). DNA for the CDR3: TGTGCCAGCAGGCCTGATATTGGCAGCTCCTATAATTCACCCCTCCACTTT. Translated, it gives CASRPDIGSSYNSPLHF.

This chain uses TRBV29-1 with TRBJ1-2; no clear D. The V end lost 1 base, the J end lost 6 bases, and 9 bases lay between the germline ends. This CDR3 comprises 12 residues. CDR1 and CDR2 from the germline V gene are SQVTM and ANQGSEA. CDR3 protein: CSVEGRFDGYTF. DNA for the CDR3: TGCAGCGTTGAAGGACGATTCGATGGCTACACCTTC.

There are a few counts of this clonotype. This chain joins TRBV29-1 and TRBJ2-3, with D possibly being TRBD1 or TRBD2 (5 bases each). The CDR3 has 15 residues. Germline V CDR1 and CDR2: SQVTM, ANQGSEA. V was cut by 3 bases and J by 1 base, with 14 bases left in between. CDR3 sequence: CSVEGPGPGTDTQYF. Written as DNA, the CDR3 is TGCAGCGTTGAGGGGCCGGGACCTGGCACAGATACGCAGTATTTT.

The sample holds many counts of this clonotype. The chain employs TRBV7-8 and TRBJ1-1, with TRBD1 identical over 7 bases. Trimming removed 1 base from V and 5 bases from J; junction bases left unmatched: 7. This CDR3 has 15 residues. CDR1 SGHVS and CDR2 FQNEAQ come from the germline V gene. The DNA for the CDR3 is TGTGCCAGCAGCTTAGTTCCAGGGGGTAGGACTGAAGCTTTCTTT. It translates to CASSLVPGGRTEAFF.

This clonotype showed up just a few times. The V gene is TRBV10-3, the J gene TRBJ2-2; D is ambiguous. Germline lookup yields CDR1 ENHRY and CDR2 SYGVKD. The CDR3 spans 13 residues. Trimming cost V 10 bases and J 4 bases, with 13 bases left between them. For the CDR3, the DNA is TGTGCCACCAAGGAAATTTCCACCGGGGAGCTGTTTTTT. Its translation is CATKEISTGELFF.

This clonotype has more than one count but fewer than ten. V is TRBV7-9 and J is TRBJ2-7, with TRBD1 as a possible D gene (5 bases). There are 14 residues in the CDR3. Germline V CDR1 and CDR2: SEHNR, FQNEAQ (reference sequence). Trimming took off 1 base at V and 2 bases at J, with 9 bases between the two ends. CDR3 protein: CASSLGPGPYEQYF. CDR3 coding DNA: TGTGCCAGCAGCTTAGGACCAGGGCCCTACGAGCAGTACTTC.

The chain links TRBV2 to TRBJ2-1; D unclear. CDR3 length: 15 residues. Germline loops: CDR1 SNHLY, CDR2 FYNNEI. V was shortened by 4 bases and J by 0 bases, with 10 bases between the two germline ends. CDR3 sequence: CASSGLLSSYNEQFF. The CDR3 DNA reads TGTGCCAGCAGTGGGCTTCTTAGCTCCTACAATGAGCAGTTCTTC.

A few counts support this clonotype. V usage is TRBV21-1 and J usage is TRBJ2-1; the D segment call TRBD1 is taken from the table without a DNA check. TRBV21-1 is tagged as a pseudogene. The CDR3 consists of 19 residues. CDR3 region: CASSRLTPIDRGLYNEQFF. Here the CDR3 DNA reads TGTGCCAGCAGCAGACTTACGCCCATTGACAGGGGGCTGTACAATGAGCAGTTCTTC.

This clonotype has ten or more counts. The chain is built from TRBV29-1 and TRBJ2-7, with D perhaps matching TRBD1 or TRBD2 (5 bases each). The CDR3 length is 12 residues. The ends were cut back, 3 bases at V and 4 bases at J, with 10 bases in the middle. The germline CDR1 and CDR2 sequences are SQVTM and ANQGSEA. The CDR3 DNA reads as TGCAGCGTTGAGCAGAGGGGATACGAGCAGTACTTC. This encodes CSVEQRGYEQYF.

The chain joins TRBV10-3 to TRBJ2-7; D may be TRBD1 or TRBD2 (5 bases each). This CDR3 region has 12 residues. V lost 5 bases to trimming and J lost 4 bases, with 9 bases between them. The germline V gene encodes CDR1 ENHRY and CDR2 SYGVKD. CDR3 sequence: CAISRDGYEQYF. The CDR3 nucleotides are TGTGCCATCAGTCGGGACGGTTACGAGCAGTACTTC.

This clonotype came up many times. CDR3 nucleotide sequence: TGCAGCCACCTCTCGGGCTACGAGCAGTACTTC. It translates to CSHLSGYEQYF. The chain recombines TRBV29-1 with TRBJ2-7; no clear D gene. The ends were cut back, 8 bases at V and 3 bases at J, with 11 bases in the middle. CDR3 size: 11 residues. Germline-derived CDR1 and CDR2 are SQVTM and ANQGSEA.

Concerning this clonotype itself: Since the CDR3 does not end with the conserved phenylalanine or tryptophan, this likely comes from a read error. The chain has TRBV20-1 and TRBJ1-3; possibly TRBD1 for D (5 bases). V was pared by 3 bases and J by 0 bases, with 15 bases between. Germline V CDR1 and CDR2: DFQATT, SNEGSKA (reference sequence). The CDR3 totals 16 residues. CDR3 in amino acids: CSASGDGLSSGNTIYS. In DNA form, the CDR3 reads TGCAGTGCTAGCGGGGACGGTTTAAGCTCTGGAAACACCATATATTCT.

At least ten counts were recorded for this clonotype. The V gene is TRBV7-9, the J gene TRBJ2-7; D not resolved. Trimming took off 7 bases at V and 0 bases at J, with 19 bases between the two ends. The CDR3 contains 16 residues. Germline CDR1 is SEHNR and CDR2 is FQNEAQ (reference sequence). The CDR3 nucleotides are TGTGCCAGCACCTCGACAACATCGGAACCCTCCTACGAGCAGTACTTC. Its protein product is CASTSTTSEPSYEQYF.

The chain has TRBV4-1 and TRBJ2-5; possibly TRBD2 for D (6 bases). The CDR3 length is 15 residues. Between the trimmed V and J ends, which lost 6 bases and 0 bases, there was a span of 14 bases. Germline loops: CDR1 MGHRA, CDR2 YSYEKL. This CDR3 reads CASSLSGLYQETQYF. DNA of the CDR3: TGCGCCAGCAGTCTTTCGGGACTGTACCAAGAGACCCAGTACTTC.

The chain is built from TRBV19 and TRBJ1-1, with D possibly TRBD1 on 5 matching bases. Looked up from germline, CDR1 is LNHDA and CDR2 is SQIVND (reference sequence). Deletions cut 7 bases from V and 2 bases from J, with 11 bases between. The length of the CDR3 is 13 residues. The CDR3 nucleotides read TGTGCCAGTATCAGGGAAACTAACACTGAAGCTTTCTTT. Its translation: CASIRETNTEAFF.

This chain uses TRBV4-1 with TRBJ2-2; a possible D gene is TRBD1 (5 bases). CDR3 length: 15 amino acids. V was clipped by 0 bases and J by 1 base, with 6 bases between them. CDR1 MGHRA and CDR2 YSYEKL come from the germline V gene. As DNA, the CDR3 is TGCGCCAGCAGCCAAGAAGGGGTGAACACCGGGGAGCTGTTTTTT. This codes for CASSQEGVNTGELFF.

This clonotype occurred a few times. V gene TRBV7-2 combines with J gene TRBJ1-1; weak D call: TRBD1 (5 bases). V was shortened by 4 bases and J by 11 bases, with 17 bases between the two germline ends. The CDR3 is 13 residues long. Germline V gives CDR1 SGHTA, CDR2 FQGNSA. The CDR3 reads CASSSLPRGDAFF. CDR3 nucleotide sequence: TGTGCCAGCAGCTCCTTACCCCGAGGGGACGCTTTCTTT.

The V gene is TRBV2, the J gene TRBJ1-2; 7 bases are a match to TRBD1. This CDR3 has 17 amino acids. V was pared by 2 bases and J by 1 base, with 10 bases of the junction left unmatched. CDR1 and CDR2 from the germline V gene are SNHLY and FYNNEI. CDR3: CASSERQGLEDNYGYTF. The CDR3 bases are TGTGCCAGCAGTGAACGACAGGGCCTGGAAGATAACTATGGCTACACCTTC.

This clonotype was picked up a small number of times. The V call is TRBV29-1, the J call TRBJ2-1; 11 bases fit TRBD2. The ends lost 4 bases at V and 4 bases at J; junction bases unmatched: 3. The CDR3 runs 14 residues. Germline V gives CDR1 SQVTM, CDR2 ANQGSEA. CDR3 in DNA: TGCAGCGTTGTCGGACTAGCGGGTTACAATGAGCAGTTCTTC. The encoded protein is CSVVGLAGYNEQFF.

This clonotype was observed many times. The chain links TRBV5-1 to TRBJ1-1, with 8 bases aligning to TRBD1. This CDR3 is built from 13 residues. From germline, CDR1 is SGHRS and CDR2 YFSETQ. V shed 3 bases, J shed 11 bases, and the junction held 9 bases outside the gene matches. As DNA, the CDR3 is TGCGCCAGCAGCTCGGGACAGGCCCCGGCGGCTTTCTTT. Encoded protein: CASSSGQAPAAFF.